This TCR beta chain is drawn from a study of monozygotic twins with inflammatory bowel disease. TCR libraries each used around 3,500 ng of total RNA. The UMIs contained a 6-nucleotide sample barcode. They were added by template switching during cDNA synthesis. TCRdb reanalyzed the 5' RACE reads and collapses them to one entry per CDR3 protein, without DNA. Reported are around 400,000 distinct CDR3 sequences; the ten largest clones contain under 3%. Researchers collected 2 to 2.5 ml of blood per donor. Unfractionated whole blood yielded total RNA, and T cells were not sorted. Germline V gene lookup returns CDR1 LGHNA and CDR2 YNFKEQ. The CDR3 runs to 14 residues.

The sequence came from a human donor with ulcerative colitis or Crohn's disease, or a healthy co-twin of an affected twin (not recorded which). The sample consisted of blood. The chain combines TRBV4-2 with TRBJ2-1. The CDR3 sequence: CASSQNGADNEQFF.